Listed below are T cell receptor beta chains from one sample, sequenced in a study of T-cell reconstitution after alpha-beta-depleted transplantation in children. In TCRdb, the PCR reads were re-called with MiXCR into one record per CDR3 protein. The sample comprises 330,000 or so distinct CDR3 sequences, roughly 7.8% of which are singletons, and approximately 9.6% rests with the top ten. The specimen comprised peripheral blood, sampled 360 days after TCRalphabeta/CD19-depleted stem cell transplant. These receptors were taken from a female patient aged 2 to 10 who had a stem cell transplant for Fanconi anemia, so the T cells may come from the graft donor. CDR3s include the opening cysteine and the closing phenylalanine or tryptophan. A D gene is named only where the DNA matches it firmly. The size field is filled for only some rows; it gives once, few, many or a size class.

cdr3_nt: TGCAGTGCCTCACACAGGGTATCTTCACCCCTCCACTTT
cdr3_aa: CSASHRVSSPLHF
j_call: TRBJ1-6
d_call: .
clone_size: many
v_call: TRBV20-1

cdr3_nt: TGTGCCAGCAGCTACGACAGAGACTCTGGAAACACCATATATTTT
cdr3_aa: CASSYDRDSGNTIYF
j_call: TRBJ1-3
d_call: .
clone_size: few
v_call: TRBV7-2

cdr3_nt: TGCAGTGCTAGCGTCAACAGCAACTATGGCTACACCTTC
cdr3_aa: CSASVNSNYGYTF
j_call: TRBJ1-2
d_call: .
clone_size: few
v_call: TRBV20-1

cdr3_nt: TGTGCCAGCAGCTTTGGGGACCCCTACAATGAGCAGTTCTTC
cdr3_aa: CASSFGDPYNEQFF
j_call: TRBJ2-1
d_call: .
clone_size: .
v_call: TRBV7-6

cdr3_nt: TGCGCCAGCAGCCCGATATCAGTGGGAGGTCGAGATAAAAACATTCAGTACTTC
cdr3_aa: CASSPISVGGRDKNIQYF
j_call: TRBJ2-4
d_call: .
clone_size: many
v_call: TRBV4-1

cdr3_nt: TGTGCCAGCAGTTACGAAGGGGGGTGGGAGCCCCAGCATTTT
cdr3_aa: CASSYEGGWEPQHF
j_call: TRBJ1-5
d_call: .
clone_size: .
v_call: TRBV6-5

cdr3_nt: TGTGCCAGCAGTTTCTCTATTCCCTCCTACAATGAGCAGTTCTTC
cdr3_aa: CASSFSIPSYNEQFF
j_call: TRBJ2-1
d_call: .
clone_size: many
v_call: TRBV12-3/TRBV12-4

cdr3_nt: TGTGCCAGCAGCTTAGATACTAGCGGGACGGGGGAGCAGTTCTTC
cdr3_aa: CASSLDTSGTGEQFF
j_call: TRBJ2-1
d_call: TRBD2
clone_size: .
v_call: TRBV11-3

cdr3_nt: TGTGCCAGCAGCGATACTGACAGGGACAACGAGCAGTACTTC
cdr3_aa: CASSDTDRDNEQYF
j_call: TRBJ2-7
d_call: TRBD1
clone_size: many
v_call: TRBV28

cdr3_nt: TGCAGCGTTGAGGCCGGCAGGGAAAGGGTGCAGTACTTC
cdr3_aa: CSVEAGRERVQYF
j_call: TRBJ2-7
d_call: .
clone_size: many
v_call: TRBV29-1

cdr3_nt: TGCGCCAGCAGCCGATTTGAGACTAGTCCTTACAATGAGCAGTTCTTC
cdr3_aa: CASSRFETSPYNEQFF
j_call: TRBJ2-1
d_call: .
clone_size: many
v_call: TRBV4-3

cdr3_nt: TGCAGTGCTAGAGTGTACAGGGTGAACTATGGCTACACCTTC
cdr3_aa: CSARVYRVNYGYTF
j_call: TRBJ1-2
d_call: .
clone_size: many
v_call: TRBV20-1

cdr3_nt: TGCGCCAGCAGCCTACCGGGAGCGGGCCCTTACGAGCAGTACTTC
cdr3_aa: CASSLPGAGPYEQYF
j_call: TRBJ2-7
d_call: .
clone_size: few
v_call: TRBV5-1

cdr3_nt: TGTGCCAGCAGTGAACGCCAACCGCCTGATCAGTACTTC
cdr3_aa: CASSERQPPDQYF
j_call: TRBJ2-4
d_call: .
clone_size: .
v_call: TRBV2

cdr3_nt: TGCAGTGCTAGTTCGGGACTAGAAGTAGAGACCCAGTACTTC
cdr3_aa: CSASSGLEVETQYF
j_call: TRBJ2-5
d_call: TRBD2
clone_size: many
v_call: TRBV20-1

cdr3_nt: TGTGCCAGCAGAAACGTGGGCTCCAGTGGAGACACTGAAGCTTTCTTT
cdr3_aa: CASRNVGSSGDTEAFF
j_call: TRBJ1-1
d_call: .
clone_size: .
v_call: TRBV28

cdr3_nt: TGCGCCAGCAGACAGCTATACGAGCAGTACTTC
cdr3_aa: CASRQLYEQYF
j_call: TRBJ2-7
d_call: .
clone_size: many
v_call: TRBV5-1

cdr3_nt: TGCGCCAGTAACCGGGACAGGGCATACAATGAGCAGTTCTTC
cdr3_aa: CASNRDRAYNEQFF
j_call: TRBJ2-1
d_call: TRBD1
clone_size: .
v_call: TRBV10-2

cdr3_nt: TGTGCCAGCAGTTACCCTGGATCCGCTGAAGCTTTCTTT
cdr3_aa: CASSYPGSAEAFF
j_call: TRBJ1-1
d_call: .
clone_size: many
v_call: TRBV6-5

cdr3_nt: TGTGCCAGCAGTGTGTACCGTGTGGTGCGGGTCTCCTACGAGCAGTACTTC
cdr3_aa: CASSVYRVVRVSYEQYF
j_call: TRBJ2-7
d_call: .
clone_size: .
v_call: TRBV28

cdr3_nt: TGTGCCAGCAGTCCGCTCGGCGTGGGGGACCCCTACAATGAGCAGTTCTTC
cdr3_aa: CASSPLGVGDPYNEQFF
j_call: TRBJ2-1
d_call: .
clone_size: many
v_call: TRBV7-3

cdr3_nt: TGTGCCAGCAGCGTAAACGGACAGGGAGGAGGCTACACCTTC
cdr3_aa: CASSVNGQGGGYTF
j_call: TRBJ1-2
d_call: TRBD1
clone_size: .
v_call: TRBV9

cdr3_nt: TGTGCCAGCAGCCACGTCGGGAGGCGGGACAATGAGCAGTTCTTC
cdr3_aa: CASSHVGRRDNEQFF
j_call: TRBJ2-1
d_call: TRBD2
clone_size: .
v_call: TRBV11-2

cdr3_nt: TGTGCCAGCAGCATAGGGGACAGAACCACAGATACGCAGTATTTT
cdr3_aa: CASSIGDRTTDTQYF
j_call: TRBJ2-3
d_call: TRBD1
clone_size: many
v_call: TRBV7-9

cdr3_nt: TGTGCCAGCTCACCACGGCGGCGCGTCTACACAGATACGCAGTATTTT
cdr3_aa: CASSPRRRVYTDTQYF
j_call: TRBJ2-3
d_call: .
clone_size: .
v_call: TRBV18

cdr3_nt: TGCAGCGTTGTTCGTTGGGGGACCCAACCTGAAGCTTTCTTT
cdr3_aa: CSVVRWGTQPEAFF
j_call: TRBJ1-1
d_call: .
clone_size: many
v_call: TRBV29-1

cdr3_nt: TGTGCCAGCAGTGAACCAGGACCGGGGTCCAAAAACATTCAGTACTTC
cdr3_aa: CASSEPGPGSKNIQYF
j_call: TRBJ2-4
d_call: .
clone_size: .
v_call: TRBV25-1

cdr3_nt: TGCAGTGCTGGACAGGGGAATGAGCAGTTCTTC
cdr3_aa: CSAGQGNEQFF
j_call: TRBJ2-1
d_call: TRBD1
clone_size: .
v_call: TRBV20-1

cdr3_nt: TGCGCCAGCAGCCAATCCGGGATCATGGATGAGCAGTTCTTC
cdr3_aa: CASSQSGIMDEQFF
j_call: TRBJ2-1
d_call: .
clone_size: few
v_call: TRBV5-1

cdr3_nt: TGTGCCAGCAGTTACCGAGGACGGGGAGAGACCCAGTACTTC
cdr3_aa: CASSYRGRGETQYF
j_call: TRBJ2-5
d_call: .
clone_size: many
v_call: TRBV6-5

cdr3_nt: TGTGCCAGCAGCTCCTTTGGGGGGTGGTTGAGCAATCAGCCCCAGCATTTT
cdr3_aa: CASSSFGGWLSNQPQHF
j_call: TRBJ1-5
d_call: .
clone_size: .
v_call: TRBV7-2

cdr3_nt: TGCAGTGCTAGAGCCCGACCTTATAATTCACCCCTCCACTTT
cdr3_aa: CSARARPYNSPLHF
j_call: TRBJ1-6
d_call: .
clone_size: many
v_call: TRBV20-1

cdr3_nt: TGTGCCATCAATAGCGGGGGCAACCTACAAGAGACCCAGTACTTC
cdr3_aa: CAINSGGNLQETQYF
j_call: TRBJ2-5
d_call: TRBD2
clone_size: few
v_call: TRBV10-3

cdr3_nt: TGTGCCAGCAGTGTACAGGGGGCTTGGGAAAAACTGTTTTTT
cdr3_aa: CASSVQGAWEKLFF
j_call: TRBJ1-4
d_call: TRBD1
clone_size: many
v_call: TRBV28

cdr3_nt: TGTGCCAGCAGCAAAGAATTGGGTCACTCGAATTCACCCCTCCACTTT
cdr3_aa: CASSKELGHSNSPLHF
j_call: TRBJ1-6
d_call: .
clone_size: few
v_call: TRBV21-1

cdr3_nt: TGCAGCGTTGTGACCCAGGGGGGTGTTGGGAAACTGTTTTTT
cdr3_aa: CSVVTQGGVGKLFF
j_call: TRBJ1-4
d_call: TRBD1
clone_size: many
v_call: TRBV29-1

cdr3_nt: TGTGCCAGCAGCTTGGTAGCGGGGGGACTATACAATGAGCAGTTCTTC
cdr3_aa: CASSLVAGGLYNEQFF
j_call: TRBJ2-1
d_call: TRBD2
clone_size: few
v_call: TRBV5-5

cdr3_nt: TGCTGTGCTAGAGATCATGGACCCCTGGGGGGATCCTACGAGCAGTACTTC
cdr3_aa: CCARDHGPLGGSYEQYF
j_call: TRBJ2-7
d_call: .
clone_size: .
v_call: TRBV20-1

cdr3_nt: TGCGCCAGCAGCCGCGGCGTCAGGGTAACTGAAGCTTTCTTT
cdr3_aa: CASSRGVRVTEAFF
j_call: TRBJ1-1
d_call: .
clone_size: .
v_call: TRBV5-1

cdr3_nt: TGTGCCAGCAGTTATGGGGTTCCCCCCTACAATGAGCAGTTCTTC
cdr3_aa: CASSYGVPPYNEQFF
j_call: TRBJ2-1
d_call: .
clone_size: many
v_call: TRBV6-5

cdr3_nt: TGTGCCACCAGTGATTGGTCAGGGGGAAATGAGCAGTTCTTC
cdr3_aa: CATSDWSGGNEQFF
j_call: TRBJ2-1
d_call: TRBD1
clone_size: many
v_call: TRBV24-1

cdr3_nt: TGTGCCAGCAGTTTTCTGACAGGGGATGGCTACACCTTC
cdr3_aa: CASSFLTGDGYTF
j_call: TRBJ1-2
d_call: TRBD1
clone_size: .
v_call: TRBV12-3/TRBV12-4

cdr3_nt: TGCAGTGCTTTACAGGATGAGCAGTTCTTC
cdr3_aa: CSALQDEQFF
j_call: TRBJ2-1
d_call: .
clone_size: many
v_call: TRBV20-1

cdr3_nt: TGTGCCAGCAGACTCACAGGGGTCACTGGAAACACCATATATTTT
cdr3_aa: CASRLTGVTGNTIYF
j_call: TRBJ1-3
d_call: TRBD1
clone_size: .
v_call: TRBV12-3/TRBV12-4

cdr3_nt: TGTGCCAGCAGTTGGGGTACTCAATACAATGAGCAGTTCTTC
cdr3_aa: CASSWGTQYNEQFF
j_call: TRBJ2-1
d_call: .
clone_size: .
v_call: TRBV27

cdr3_nt: TGCAGTAGGCATTCGGTAGGGAATGAGCAGTTCTTC
cdr3_aa: CSRHSVGNEQFF
j_call: TRBJ2-1
d_call: .
clone_size: many
v_call: TRBV20-1

cdr3_nt: TGTGCCATCAGTGGTCGACAGGCACCCGGCAATGAGCAGTTCTTC
cdr3_aa: CAISGRQAPGNEQFF
j_call: TRBJ2-1
d_call: .
clone_size: many
v_call: TRBV10-3

cdr3_nt: TGTGCCATCGGACCAGATACGCAGTATTTT
cdr3_aa: CAIGPDTQYF
j_call: TRBJ2-3
d_call: .
clone_size: many
v_call: TRBV10-3